Listed here are 11 T cell receptor beta chains from one sample, sequenced in a study of T cells after somatic rescue of genetic block. Profiling relied on immunoSEQ multiplex PCR, and the TCRdb table lists in-frame clones only, not all of them. The profile shows 67,000 or so clones, roughly 88% of them singletons. The sequencing sample was made of peripheral blood mononuclear cells (PBMCs). The receptors here all came from a man aged 30 to 45.

The V and J genes are TRBV7-2 and TRBJ2-5, with D possibly TRBD1 on 6 matching bases. Germline lookup yields CDR1 SGHTA and CDR2 FQGNSA. Trimming left V 5 bases short and J 4 bases short, with 23 bases between. CDR3 length equals 17 residues. The chain's CDR3 is CASSDRGHRDQRETQYF. For the CDR3, the DNA is TGTGCCAGCAGCGATCGGGGCCACAGGGACCAAAGAGAGACCCAGTACTTC. The variable domain in full, completed from reference TRBV7-2 and TRBJ2-5, reads GAGVSQSPSNKVTEKGKDVELRCDPISGHTALYWYRQSLGQGLEFLIYFQGNSAPDKSGLPSDRFSAERTGGSVSTLTIQRTQQEDSAVYLCASSDRGHRDQRETQYFGPGTRLLVL.

The rearrangement joins TRBV5-5 to TRBJ1-4, with 10 bases that match TRBD1. This CDR3 has 16 residues. In germline, CDR1 is SGHKS, CDR2 YYEKEE (reference sequence). V was clipped by 4 bases and J by 8 bases; unmatched bases: 11. The CDR3 DNA is TGTGCCAGCAGCACCACCGGGACAGGGGTCGAGGAAAAACTGTTTTTT. Protein: CASSTTGTGVEEKLFF.

The rearrangement joins TRBV20-1 to TRBJ2-7; D not resolved. This CDR3 comprises 10 residues. Trimming shortened V by 3 bases and J by 6 bases, and 6 bases separated the two germline ends. Germline CDR1 is DFQATT and CDR2 is SNEGSKA (reference sequence). In DNA, the CDR3 is TGCAGTGCTAGCGGGCCCGAGCAGTACTTC. Its protein is CSASGPEQYF.

The V and J genes are TRBV18 and TRBJ2-1; the match to TRBD1 covers 11 bases. This CDR3 has 16 residues. The trim removed 3 bases at V and 2 bases at J, leaving 3 bases unmatched. Germline assignment: CDR1 KGHSH and CDR2 LQKENI. Written as DNA, the CDR3 is TGTGCCAGCTCACCCGGGGGACAGGGGGCCTACAATGAGCAGTTCTTC. Protein product: CASSPGGQGAYNEQFF. Combining the CDR3 with reference TRBV18 and TRBJ2-1 gives the whole variable domain NAGVMQNPRHLVRRRGQEARLRCSPMKGHSHVYWYRQLPEEGLKFMVYLQKENIIDESGMPKERFSAEFPKEGPSILRIQQVVRGDSAAYFCASSPGGQGAYNEQFFGPGTRLTVL.

CDR3 protein: CASSPHLQGEAFF. The CDR3 bases are TGTGCCAGCAGTCCCCATCTCCAGGGAGAAGCTTTCTTT. The chain couples TRBV27 to TRBJ1-1; TRBD1 is a possible D gene (5 bases). Germline V lookup: CDR1 MNHEY, CDR2 SMNVEV (reference sequence). There are 13 residues in the CDR3. Trimming took off 5 bases at V and 8 bases at J, with 15 bases between the two ends.

The chain combines TRBV16 with TRBJ1-1; D remains ambiguous. Deletions cut 2 bases from V and 3 bases from J, with 10 bases between. The CDR3 has 14 amino acids. Germline assignment: CDR1 KGHSY and CDR2 FQNENV. The CDR3: CASSQLDADTEAFF. CDR3 bases: TGTGCCAGCAGCCAACTCGACGCGGACACTGAAGCTTTCTTT.

In its sample, this clone was seen once. The rearrangement uses TRBV28 and TRBJ2-2; D remains unclear. Germline V gives CDR1 MDHEN, CDR2 SYDVKM. With 5 bases removed from V and 0 bases from J, the gap between germline ends came to 7 bases. The CDR3 totals 14 residues. CDR3 nucleotides: TGTGCCAGCAGTCCCACAGCGAACACCGGGGAGCTGTTTTTT. Translating gives CASSPTANTGELFF.

The chain employs TRBV28 and TRBJ2-2; D is possibly TRBD1 (5 bases). This CDR3 is built from 15 residues. Trimming took 3 bases from V and 4 from J, leaving 12 bases between them. Per the germline V gene, CDR1 is MDHEN and CDR2 is SYDVKM. The CDR3 nucleotides are TGTGCCAGCAGTTTGGCGACAGTCGGCACCGGGGAGCTGTTTTTT. Protein product: CASSLATVGTGELFF.

This clone was recorded once. J is TRBJ2-5 and V is TRBV10-3, with TRBD1 matching 7 bases. The germline V gene has CDR1 ENHRY and CDR2 SYGVKD. J gave up 1 base and V 10 bases, and 9 bases lay outside the gene matches. The CDR3 runs 14 residues. CDR3 sequence (DNA): TGTGCCACCTCTCACAGGGGCACCCAAGAGACCCAGTACTTC. Encoded protein: CATSHRGTQETQYF.

This sequence joins TRBV12-2 and TRBJ2-7; TRBD2, the table's D call, was not compared with the DNA. TRBV12-2 is an annotated pseudogene. This CDR3 region has 18 residues. CDR3 nucleotides: TGTGCAAGTCGCTTAGGCCCTCGTTGTCCTGAGGAGGCCTACGAGCAGTACTTC. This codes for CASRLGPRCPEEAYEQYF.

This clone was detected only once. The V gene is TRBV28, the J gene TRBJ1-5; a weak D match, TRBD1 (6 bases). Germline CDR1 reads MDHEN; CDR2 reads SYDVKM. V lost 6 bases, J lost 6 bases, and 12 bases lay in between. CDR3 length equals 13 residues. The CDR3 loop is CASRAGAGQPQHF. The CDR3 DNA reads as TGTGCCAGCAGGGCAGGGGCAGGTCAGCCCCAGCATTTT. Full variable domain (outside the CDR3, taken from reference TRBV28 and TRBJ1-5): DVKVTQSSRYLVKRTGEKVFLECVQDMDHENMFWYRQDPGLGLRLIYFSYDVKMKEKGDIPEGYSVSREKKERFSLILESASTNQTSMYLCASRAGAGQPQHFGDGTRLSIL.